Listed here is a single T cell receptor (beta chain). The record originates from a study of blood T cells in healthy people across ages. The germline V and J ends were trimmed by 0 bases and 0 bases, with 5 bases remaining between them. This CDR3 has 15 residues. Germline values: CDR1 LNHNV, CDR2 YYDKDF (reference sequence). Using a J-beta primer mix together with a sample-barcoded 5' primer, a second PCR was run for roughly 6 to 12 cycles. One entry per CDR3 protein, called by TCRdb with MiXCR from the 5' RACE reads. The sample shows about 620,000 distinct CDR3 sequences, about 51% of them seen only once.

The specimen was blood. The clonotype was recovered from a woman at least 80 years old in good health. This chain connects TRBV15 to TRBJ1-4; no definite D call. This CDR3 reads CATSRDGTTNEKLFF. As DNA, the CDR3 is TGTGCCACCAGCAGAGACGGGACAACTAATGAAAAACTGTTTTTT.